The 10 T cell receptor beta chains in this list originate from one sample, sequenced in a study of beta chain features in type 1 diabetes. Study conclusions and caveats: Moderate yet significant TCRB CDR3 shortening was seen in Type 1 diabetes patients in all four CD4+ subsets.

Their antigens remain unidentified. cDNA synthesis used the whole RNA isolate, giving expressed TCRB sequences. Method: immunoSEQ multiplex PCR; TCRdb's copy keeps in-frame clones and lacks some. This table holds fewer than 350,000 clones, 15% found once. The sequenced sample consisted of naive CD4+ T cells from blood. The receptors here all came from a man aged 18 to 29 with type 1 diabetes.

The V gene is TRBV10-3, the J gene TRBJ1-2, with 9 bases lining up with TRBD1. This CDR3 comprises 17 residues. Germline assignment: CDR1 ENHRY and CDR2 SYGVKD. V was pared by 2 bases and J by 6 bases, with 13 bases of the junction left unmatched. CDR3 in DNA: TGTGCCATCAGTGAGCCTGGGACAGGGAAGAAGTTGCATGGCTACACCTTC. It encodes CAISEPGTGKKLHGYTF.

This clone turned up a few times. CDR3 nucleotides: TGTGCCAGTAGTATCCGTCCTCCGTCCTATGGCTACACCTTC. Its protein is CASSIRPPSYGYTF. This chain links TRBV19 with TRBJ1-2; D unresolved. This CDR3 has 14 residues. CDR1 is LNHDA and CDR2 is SQIVND in the germline V gene (reference sequence). V was clipped by 3 bases and J by 4 bases, with 12 bases between them. Based on the CDR3 plus reference TRBV19 and TRBJ1-2, the full variable domain is DGGITQSPKYLFRKEGQNVTLSCEQNLNHDAMYWYRQDPGQGLRLIYYSQIVNDFQKGDIAEGYSVSREKKESFPLTVTSAQKNPTAFYLCASSIRPPSYGYTFGSGTRLTVV.

DNA of the CDR3: TGTGCCAGCAGCTTGGCCTACACTGAAGCTTTCTTT. This encodes CASSLAYTEAFF. The V and J genes are TRBV5-5 and TRBJ1-1; the D is unclear. V lost 0 bases and J 3 bases, leaving 3 bases between the germline ends. CDR1 is SGHKS and CDR2 is YYEKEE in the germline V gene (reference sequence). CDR3 length equals 12 residues.

CDR3: CASTPFDRGNTEAFF. CDR3 sequence (DNA): TGTGCCAGCACCCCTTTCGACAGGGGTAACACTGAAGCTTTCTTT. The V gene is TRBV9, the J gene TRBJ1-1, with TRBD1 matching 8 bases. Germline V gene lookup returns CDR1 SGDLS and CDR2 YYNGEE. The trim removed 6 bases at V and 2 bases at J, leaving 9 bases unmatched. The CDR3 extends over 15 amino acids.

The sample holds one count of this clone. This sequence joins TRBV30 and TRBJ2-3; TRBD1 might be the D (7 bases). Looked up from germline, CDR1 is GTSNPN and CDR2 is SVGIG (reference sequence). The length of the CDR3 is 16 residues. Trimming took off 0 bases at V and 4 bases at J, with 17 bases between the two ends. The CDR3 DNA follows: TGTGCCTGGAGTGTACGTGGAGGGGGCGGGTCAGATACGCAGTATTTT. This sequence encodes CAWSVRGGGGSDTQYF.

The rearrangement joins TRBV11-2 to TRBJ2-1, with 8 nucleotides matching TRBD2. V shed 5 bases and J 8 bases; nucleotides not matched to a gene: 5. This CDR3 spans 13 amino acids. CDR1 and CDR2 (germline): SGHAT, FQNNGV. The CDR3 reads CASSTGGRHEQFF. CDR3 sequence (DNA): TGTGCCAGCAGCACGGGGGGGCGACATGAGCAGTTCTTC.

This clone was recorded a few times. This chain uses TRBV27 with TRBJ2-3; D is ambiguous. The CDR3 runs 13 residues. With 5 bases removed from V and 4 bases from J, the gap between germline ends came to 10 bases. Germline V gene lookup returns CDR1 MNHEY and CDR2 SMNVEV (reference sequence). The CDR3 DNA reads TGTGCCAGCAGTCCCTCCCGCGCAGATACGCAGTATTTT. Translated: CASSPSRADTQYF.

The rearrangement links TRBV7-9 to TRBJ2-7, with D possibly TRBD1 on 8 matching bases. The V gene's germline CDR1 is SEHNR and CDR2 FQNEAQ (reference sequence). The V end lost 0 bases, the J end lost 1 base, and 16 bases lay between the germline ends. The CDR3 is 17 amino acids. The CDR3 protein is CASSLAGGTGESYEQYF. CDR3 nucleotides: TGTGCCAGCAGCTTAGCCGGGGGGACAGGCGAGTCCTACGAGCAGTACTTC.

Concerning this clone itself: The sample contains more than one DNA sequence encoding this CDR3. The chain joins TRBV28 to TRBJ2-7; no clear D gene. The germline V and J ends were trimmed by 1 base and 2 bases, with 6 bases remaining between them. Per germline, CDR1 MDHEN and CDR2 SYDVKM. There are 13 residues in the CDR3. The CDR3 DNA reads TGTGCCAGCAGTTTATCTCCGGCCTACGAGCAGTACTTC. Protein product: CASSLSPAYEQYF.

The rearrangement joins TRBV6-5 to TRBJ1-2, with unresolved D. Germline CDR1 is MNHEY and CDR2 is SVGAGI. This CDR3 spans 16 amino acids. Trimming removed 0 bases from V and 1 base from J, with 12 bases in between. Here the CDR3 DNA reads TGTGCCAGCAGTTACTCGGCGGGCAGTTATAACTATGGCTACACCTTC. Its protein is CASSYSAGSYNYGYTF.